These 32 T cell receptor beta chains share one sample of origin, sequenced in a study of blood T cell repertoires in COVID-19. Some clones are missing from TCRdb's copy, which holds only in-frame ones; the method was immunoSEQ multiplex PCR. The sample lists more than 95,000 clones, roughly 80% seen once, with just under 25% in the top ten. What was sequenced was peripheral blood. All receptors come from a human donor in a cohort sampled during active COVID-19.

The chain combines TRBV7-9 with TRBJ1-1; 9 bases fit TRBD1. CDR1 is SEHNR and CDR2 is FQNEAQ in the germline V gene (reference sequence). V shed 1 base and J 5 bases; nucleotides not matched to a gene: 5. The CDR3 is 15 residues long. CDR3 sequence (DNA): TGTGCCAGCAGCTTAGGGAGACAGGGGGGAACTGAAGCTTTCTTT. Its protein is CASSLGRQGGTEAFF.

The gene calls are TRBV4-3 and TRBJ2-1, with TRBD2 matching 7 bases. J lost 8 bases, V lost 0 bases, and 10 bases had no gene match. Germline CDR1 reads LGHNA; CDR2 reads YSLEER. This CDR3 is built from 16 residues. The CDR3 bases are TGCGCCAGCAGCCAAGATTGGAGACTAGCAATCGATGAGCAGTTCTTC. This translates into CASSQDWRLAIDEQFF.

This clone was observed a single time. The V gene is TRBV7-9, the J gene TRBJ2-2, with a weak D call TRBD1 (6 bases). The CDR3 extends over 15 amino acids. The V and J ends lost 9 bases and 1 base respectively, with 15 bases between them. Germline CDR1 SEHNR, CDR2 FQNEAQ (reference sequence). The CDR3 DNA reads TGTGCCAGTCCCAACGGGACACAGAACACCGGGGAGCTGTTTTTT. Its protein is CASPNGTQNTGELFF.

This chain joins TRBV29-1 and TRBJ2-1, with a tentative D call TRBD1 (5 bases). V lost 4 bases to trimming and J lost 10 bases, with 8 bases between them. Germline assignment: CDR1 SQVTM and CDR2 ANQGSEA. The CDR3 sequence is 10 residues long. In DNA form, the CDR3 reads TGCAGCGTTGGAGCAGGGGAGCAGTTCTTC. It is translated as CSVGAGEQFF.

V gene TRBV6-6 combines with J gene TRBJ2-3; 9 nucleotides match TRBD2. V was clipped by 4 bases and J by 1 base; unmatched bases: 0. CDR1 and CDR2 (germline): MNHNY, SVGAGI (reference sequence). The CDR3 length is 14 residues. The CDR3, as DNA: TGTGCCAGCAGTTTAGCGGGAGGCACAGATACGCAGTATTTT. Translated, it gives CASSLAGGTDTQYF.

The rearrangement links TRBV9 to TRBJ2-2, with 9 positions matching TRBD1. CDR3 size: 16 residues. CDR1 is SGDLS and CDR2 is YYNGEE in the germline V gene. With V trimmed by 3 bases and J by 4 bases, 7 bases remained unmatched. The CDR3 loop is CASSARGQGGTGELFF. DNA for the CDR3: TGTGCCAGCAGCGCCAGGGGACAGGGAGGCACCGGGGAGCTGTTTTTT. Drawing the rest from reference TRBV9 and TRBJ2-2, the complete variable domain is DSGVTQTPKHLITATGQRVTLRCSPRSGDLSVYWYQQSLDQGLQFLIQYYNGEERAKGNILERFSAQQFPDLHSELNLSSLELGDSALYFCASSARGQGGTGELFFGEGSRLTVL.

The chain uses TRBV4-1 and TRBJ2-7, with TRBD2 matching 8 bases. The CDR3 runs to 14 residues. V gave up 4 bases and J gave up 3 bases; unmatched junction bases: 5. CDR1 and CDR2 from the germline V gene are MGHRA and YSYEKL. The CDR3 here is CASSPQAGDYEQYF. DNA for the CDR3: TGCGCCAGCAGCCCCCAAGCGGGGGACTACGAGCAGTACTTC.

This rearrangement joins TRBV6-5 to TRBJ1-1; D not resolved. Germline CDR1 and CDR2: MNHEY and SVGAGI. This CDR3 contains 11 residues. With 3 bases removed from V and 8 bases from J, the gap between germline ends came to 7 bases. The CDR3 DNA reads TGTGCCAGCAGTTATTCAGGAGAAGCTTTCTTT. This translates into CASSYSGEAFF.

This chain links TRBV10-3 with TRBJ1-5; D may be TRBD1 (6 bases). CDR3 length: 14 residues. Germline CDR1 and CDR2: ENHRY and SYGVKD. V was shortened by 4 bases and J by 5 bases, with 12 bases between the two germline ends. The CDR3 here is CAISGQGPDQPQHF. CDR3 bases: TGTGCCATCAGTGGTCAGGGGCCGGATCAGCCCCAGCATTTT.

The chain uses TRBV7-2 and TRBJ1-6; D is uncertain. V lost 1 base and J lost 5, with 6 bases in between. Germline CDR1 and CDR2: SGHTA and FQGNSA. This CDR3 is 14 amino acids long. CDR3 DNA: TGTGCCAGCAGCTTAGTCCCAGATAATTCACCCCTCCACTTT. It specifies CASSLVPDNSPLHF.

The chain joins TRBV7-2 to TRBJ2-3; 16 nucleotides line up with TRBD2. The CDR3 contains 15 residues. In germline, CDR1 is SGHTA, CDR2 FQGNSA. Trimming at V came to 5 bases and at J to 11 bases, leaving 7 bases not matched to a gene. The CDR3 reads CASSPGLAGGRGQYF. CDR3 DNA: TGTGCCAGCAGCCCGGGACTAGCGGGGGGGAGGGGGCAGTATTTT.

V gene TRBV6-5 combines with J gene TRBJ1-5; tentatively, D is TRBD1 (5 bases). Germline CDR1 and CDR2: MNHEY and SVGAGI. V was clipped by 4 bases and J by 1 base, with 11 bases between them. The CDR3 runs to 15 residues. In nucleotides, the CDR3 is TGTGCCAGCAGTTCTTCAGGGTACAGCAATCAGCCCCAGCATTTT. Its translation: CASSSSGYSNQPQHF.

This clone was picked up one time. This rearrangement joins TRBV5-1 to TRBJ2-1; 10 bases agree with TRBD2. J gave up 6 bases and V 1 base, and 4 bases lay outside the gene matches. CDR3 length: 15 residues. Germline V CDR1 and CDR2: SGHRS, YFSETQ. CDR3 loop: CASSLRSGGLNEQFF. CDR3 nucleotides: TGCGCCAGCAGCTTGCGTAGCGGGGGGCTCAATGAGCAGTTCTTC.

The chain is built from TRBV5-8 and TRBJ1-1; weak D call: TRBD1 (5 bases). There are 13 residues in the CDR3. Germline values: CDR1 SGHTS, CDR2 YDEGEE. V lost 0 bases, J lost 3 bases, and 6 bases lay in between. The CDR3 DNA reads TGTGCCAGCAGCTTGGGGGGGGACACTGAAGCTTTCTTT. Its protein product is CASSLGGDTEAFF. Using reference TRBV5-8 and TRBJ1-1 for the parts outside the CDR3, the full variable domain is EAGVTQSPTHLIKTRGQQATLRCSPISGHTSVYWYQQALGLGLQFLLWYDEGEERNRGNFPPRFSGRQFPNYSSELNVNALELEDSALYLCASSLGGDTEAFFGQGTRLTVV.

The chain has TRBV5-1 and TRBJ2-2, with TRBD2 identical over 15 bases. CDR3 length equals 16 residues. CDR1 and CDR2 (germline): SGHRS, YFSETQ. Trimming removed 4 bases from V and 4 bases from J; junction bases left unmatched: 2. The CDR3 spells CASSQGLAGGTGELFF. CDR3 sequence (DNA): TGCGCCAGCAGCCAGGGACTAGCGGGGGGCACCGGGGAGCTGTTTTTT.

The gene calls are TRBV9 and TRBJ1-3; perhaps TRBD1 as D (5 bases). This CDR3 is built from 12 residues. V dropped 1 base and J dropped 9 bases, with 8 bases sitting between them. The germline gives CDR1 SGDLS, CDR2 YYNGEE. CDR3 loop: CASSVTGGTIYF. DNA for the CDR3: TGTGCCAGCAGCGTAACCGGGGGCACCATATATTTT.

CDR3 DNA sequence: TGTGCCAGCAGTTCAACAGGATCCGGGGAGCTGTTTTTT. Translating gives CASSSTGSGELFF. V usage is TRBV12-3 or TRBV12-4 and J usage is TRBJ2-2; the D gene is possibly TRBD1 (5 bases). This CDR3 has 13 amino acids. Trimming took off 4 bases at V and 6 bases at J, with 9 bases between the two ends.

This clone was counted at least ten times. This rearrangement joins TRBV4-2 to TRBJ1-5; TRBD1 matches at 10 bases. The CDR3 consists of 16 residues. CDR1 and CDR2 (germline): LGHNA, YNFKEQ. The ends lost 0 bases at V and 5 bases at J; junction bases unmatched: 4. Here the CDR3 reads CASSQDATGGDQPQHF. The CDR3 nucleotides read TGTGCCAGCAGCCAAGACGCGACAGGGGGCGATCAGCCCCAGCATTTT.

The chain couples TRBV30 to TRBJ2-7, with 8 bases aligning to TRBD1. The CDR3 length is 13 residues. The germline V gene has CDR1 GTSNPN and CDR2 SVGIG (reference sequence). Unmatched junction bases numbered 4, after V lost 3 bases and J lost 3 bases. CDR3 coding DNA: TGTGCCTGGAGCCAAGACAGGGGCTACGAGCAGTACTTC. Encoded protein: CAWSQDRGYEQYF.

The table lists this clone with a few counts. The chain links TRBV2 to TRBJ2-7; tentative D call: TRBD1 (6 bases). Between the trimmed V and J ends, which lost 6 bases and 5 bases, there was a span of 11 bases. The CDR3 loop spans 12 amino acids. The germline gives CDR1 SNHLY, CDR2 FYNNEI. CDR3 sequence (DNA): TGTGCCAGCAGCAAGGGACAAGACGAGCAGTACTTC. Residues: CASSKGQDEQYF.

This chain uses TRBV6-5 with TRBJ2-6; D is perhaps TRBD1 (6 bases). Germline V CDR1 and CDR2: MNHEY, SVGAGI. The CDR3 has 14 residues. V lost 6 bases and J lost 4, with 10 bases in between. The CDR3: CASRRTAGANVLTF. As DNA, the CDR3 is TGTGCCAGCAGGAGGACAGCCGGGGCCAACGTCCTGACTTTC.

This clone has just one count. The CDR3 nucleotides read TGTGCCAGCAGCCACCCCTTACGTTCCCTACTAGCGGGGGACACAGATACGCAGTATTTT. It specifies CASSHPLRSLLAGDTDTQYF. V is TRBV28 and J is TRBJ2-3; the match to TRBD2 covers 11 bases. V gave up 6 bases and J gave up 2 bases; unmatched junction bases: 19. The germline V gene has CDR1 MDHEN and CDR2 SYDVKM. This CDR3 has 20 residues.

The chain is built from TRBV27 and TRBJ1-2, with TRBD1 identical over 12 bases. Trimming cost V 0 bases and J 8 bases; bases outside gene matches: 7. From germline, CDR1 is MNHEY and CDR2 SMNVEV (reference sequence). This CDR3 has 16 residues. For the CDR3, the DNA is TGTGCCAGCAGTTTATCCCTGGGGGACAGGGGGCAAGGCTACACCTTC. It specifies CASSLSLGDRGQGYTF.

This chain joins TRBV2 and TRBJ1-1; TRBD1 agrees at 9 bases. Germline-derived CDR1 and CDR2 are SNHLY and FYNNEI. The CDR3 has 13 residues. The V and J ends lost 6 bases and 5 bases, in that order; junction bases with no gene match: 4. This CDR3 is CASRGTGSTEAFF. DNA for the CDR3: TGTGCCAGCAGGGGGACAGGGTCGACTGAAGCTTTCTTT.

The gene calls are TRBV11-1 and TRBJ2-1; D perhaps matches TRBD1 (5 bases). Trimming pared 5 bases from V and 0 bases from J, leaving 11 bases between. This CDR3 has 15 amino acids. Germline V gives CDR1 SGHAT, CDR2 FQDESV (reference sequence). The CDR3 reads CASSDRLSSYNEQFF. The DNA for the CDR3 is TGTGCCAGCAGCGACAGATTAAGCTCCTACAATGAGCAGTTCTTC.

CDR3 in amino acids: CASSPDGGDQPQHF. The CDR3 nucleotides read TGCGCCAGCAGCCCTGACGGGGGGGATCAGCCCCAGCATTTT. This chain uses TRBV5-1 with TRBJ1-5, with D perhaps TRBD1 (5 bases). The CDR3 covers 14 residues. Germline V lookup: CDR1 SGHRS, CDR2 YFSETQ. The V gene lost 4 bases and the J gene lost 5 bases, with 13 bases spanning the gap.

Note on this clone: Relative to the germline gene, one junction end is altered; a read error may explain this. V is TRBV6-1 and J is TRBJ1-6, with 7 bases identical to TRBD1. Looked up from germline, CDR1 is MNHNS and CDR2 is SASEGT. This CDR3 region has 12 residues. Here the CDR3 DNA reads TGTGCCAGCAGTGAATATGGGCAGGGGGTGGATTTT. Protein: CASSEYGQGVDF.

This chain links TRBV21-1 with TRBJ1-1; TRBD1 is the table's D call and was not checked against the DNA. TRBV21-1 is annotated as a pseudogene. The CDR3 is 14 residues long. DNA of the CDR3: TGTGCCAGCACCGGCAGGAATCAGAACACTGAAGCTTTCTTT. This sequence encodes CASTGRNQNTEAFF.

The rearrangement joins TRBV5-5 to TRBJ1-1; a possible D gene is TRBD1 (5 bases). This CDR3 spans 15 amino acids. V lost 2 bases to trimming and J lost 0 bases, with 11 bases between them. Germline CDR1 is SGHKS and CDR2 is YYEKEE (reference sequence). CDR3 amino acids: CASSFWGRLNTEAFF. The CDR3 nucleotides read TGTGCCAGCAGCTTTTGGGGCCGCCTGAACACTGAAGCTTTCTTT.

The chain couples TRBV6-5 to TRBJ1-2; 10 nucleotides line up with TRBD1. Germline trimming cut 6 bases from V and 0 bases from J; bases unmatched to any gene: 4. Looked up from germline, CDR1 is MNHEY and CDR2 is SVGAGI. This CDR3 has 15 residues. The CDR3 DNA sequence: TGTGCCAGCAGCCGGACAGGGGGACCTAACTATGGCTACACCTTC. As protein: CASSRTGGPNYGYTF.

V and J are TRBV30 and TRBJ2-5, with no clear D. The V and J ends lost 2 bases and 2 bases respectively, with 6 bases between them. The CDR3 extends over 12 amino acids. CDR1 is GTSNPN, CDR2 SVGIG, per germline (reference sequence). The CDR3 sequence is CAWSIQQETQYF. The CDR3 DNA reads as TGTGCCTGGAGTATACAGCAAGAGACCCAGTACTTC.

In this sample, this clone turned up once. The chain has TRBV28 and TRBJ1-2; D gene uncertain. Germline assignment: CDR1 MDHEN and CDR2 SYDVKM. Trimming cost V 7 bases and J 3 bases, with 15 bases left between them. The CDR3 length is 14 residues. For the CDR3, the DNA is TGTGCCAGCACCTCGCCGGTGAGTCACTATGGCTACACCTTC. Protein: CASTSPVSHYGYTF.